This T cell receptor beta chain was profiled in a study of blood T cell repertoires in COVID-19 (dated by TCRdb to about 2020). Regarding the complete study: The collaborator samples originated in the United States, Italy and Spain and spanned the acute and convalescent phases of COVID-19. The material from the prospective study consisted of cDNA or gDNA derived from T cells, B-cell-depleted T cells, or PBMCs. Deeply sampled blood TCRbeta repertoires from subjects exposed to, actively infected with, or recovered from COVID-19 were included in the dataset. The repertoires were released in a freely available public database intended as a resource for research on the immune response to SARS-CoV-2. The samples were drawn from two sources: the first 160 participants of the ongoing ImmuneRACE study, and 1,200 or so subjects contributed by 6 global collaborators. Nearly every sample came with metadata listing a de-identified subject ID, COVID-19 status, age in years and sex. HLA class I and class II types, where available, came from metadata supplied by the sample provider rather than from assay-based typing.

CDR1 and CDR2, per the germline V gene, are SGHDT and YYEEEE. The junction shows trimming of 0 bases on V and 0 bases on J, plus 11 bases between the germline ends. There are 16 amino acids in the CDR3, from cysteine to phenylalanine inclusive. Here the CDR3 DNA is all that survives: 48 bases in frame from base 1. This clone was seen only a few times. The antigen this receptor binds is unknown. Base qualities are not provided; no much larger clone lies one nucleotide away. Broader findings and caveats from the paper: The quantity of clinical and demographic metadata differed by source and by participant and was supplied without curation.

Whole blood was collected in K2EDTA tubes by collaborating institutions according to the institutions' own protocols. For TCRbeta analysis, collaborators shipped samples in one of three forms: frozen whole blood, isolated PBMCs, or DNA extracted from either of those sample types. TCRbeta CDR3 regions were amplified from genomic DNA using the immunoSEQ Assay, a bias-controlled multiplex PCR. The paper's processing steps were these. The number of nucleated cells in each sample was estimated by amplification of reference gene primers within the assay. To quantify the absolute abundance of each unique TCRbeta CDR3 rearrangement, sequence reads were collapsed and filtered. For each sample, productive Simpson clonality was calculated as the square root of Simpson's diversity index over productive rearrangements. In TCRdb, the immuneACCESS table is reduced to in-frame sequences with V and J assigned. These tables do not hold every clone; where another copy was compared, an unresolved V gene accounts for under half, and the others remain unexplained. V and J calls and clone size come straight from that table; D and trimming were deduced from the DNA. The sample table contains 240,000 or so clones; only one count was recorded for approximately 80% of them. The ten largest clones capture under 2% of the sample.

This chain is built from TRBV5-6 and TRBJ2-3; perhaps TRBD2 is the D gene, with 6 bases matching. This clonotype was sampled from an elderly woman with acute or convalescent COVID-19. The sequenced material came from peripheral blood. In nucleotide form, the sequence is TGTGCCAGCAGCTTGGGGCTAGCGAGAAGCACAGATACGCAGTATTTT. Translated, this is CASSLGLARSTDTQYF.